The 26 T cell receptor beta chains in this list originate from one sample, sequenced in a study of CD8+CD57+ T cells in acquired aplastic anemia. Investigators profiled TCR beta VDJ and CDR3 from genomic DNA template. TCRdb re-derived calls from the reads in MiXCR, one entry per CDR3 protein. The table includes over 150,000 distinct CDR3 sequences, about two thirds detected once. CD8+CD57+ cell expansion, shown by flow cytometry, had occurred in the patients selected for sequencing. Material: sorted CD4+, CD8+, or CD8+CD57+ T cells (not recorded which) from PBMCs. Receptor source: a human donor with aplastic anemia.

This clonotype was seen a handful of times. The rearrangement links TRBV7-9 to TRBJ2-1, with D unclear. Germline-derived CDR1 and CDR2 are SEHNR and FQNEAQ (reference sequence). CDR3 length equals 13 residues. Trimming pared 5 bases from V and 8 bases from J, leaving 13 bases between. The CDR3 bases are TGTGCCAGCAGCCTTACTGTCTGGGATGAGCAGTTCTTC. The encoded protein is CASSLTVWDEQFF.

The V call is TRBV24-1, the J call TRBJ2-5; 7 nucleotides line up with TRBD1. The germline gives CDR1 KGHDR, CDR2 SFDVKD. The ends lost 2 bases at V and 2 bases at J; junction bases unmatched: 13. The CDR3 extends over 18 amino acids. The CDR3 loop is CATSDSLLGQGEQETQYF. CDR3 bases: TGTGCCACCAGTGATTCCTTGCTAGGGCAGGGGGAACAAGAGACCCAGTACTTC.

The CDR3: CSANDGRAQETQYF. The CDR3 DNA sequence: TGCAGTGCTAATGACGGACGGGCCCAAGAGACCCAGTACTTC. The chain is built from TRBV20-1 and TRBJ2-5; no firm D call. Germline V gene lookup returns CDR1 DFQATT and CDR2 SNEGSKA (reference sequence). V lost 4 bases, J lost 1 base, and 13 bases lay in between. The CDR3 is 14 amino acids.

This clonotype has more than one count but fewer than ten. This chain uses TRBV12-3 or TRBV12-4 with TRBJ2-7; 9 nucleotides line up with TRBD2. With V trimmed by 6 bases and J by 3 bases, 3 bases remained unmatched. There are 13 residues in the CDR3. As DNA, the CDR3 is TGTGCCAGCAGGGCTAGCGGGATCTACGAGCAGTACTTC. Its protein is CASRASGIYEQYF.

This clonotype has more than one count but fewer than ten. The CDR3 here is CSARYPGDRNEQFF. The CDR3 coding sequence is TGCAGTGCTAGATACCCGGGGGACCGCAATGAGCAGTTCTTC. V is TRBV20-1 and J is TRBJ2-1; D perhaps matches TRBD2 (6 bases). V was cut by 2 bases and J by 6 bases, with 14 bases left in between. The CDR3 has 14 residues. Germline CDR1 and CDR2: DFQATT and SNEGSKA (reference sequence).

This clonotype was counted a few times. The chain couples TRBV24-1 to TRBJ2-1; possibly TRBD1 or TRBD2 for D (5 bases each). CDR3 length: 13 residues. With 9 bases removed from V and 10 bases from J, the gap between germline ends came to 18 bases. The germline V gene encodes CDR1 KGHDR and CDR2 SFDVKD. CDR3 sequence: CATQGGGSEEQFF. CDR3 in DNA: TGTGCCACCCAGGGTGGGGGTAGTGAAGAGCAGTTCTTC.

Turning to this clonotype: One end of the junction varies from germline; a read error may be responsible. The chain recombines TRBV10-2 with TRBJ2-7, with D tentatively TRBD1 (5 bases). Germline V gene lookup returns CDR1 WSHSY and CDR2 SAAADI. This CDR3 has 13 amino acids. The CDR3 sequence is CASRVLATYEQYF. The CDR3 DNA follows: TGTGCCAGCAGGGTACTTGCTACCTACGAGCAGTACTTC.

The rearrangement joins TRBV19 to TRBJ2-7; D remains unclear. Trimming removed 7 bases at V and 2 bases at J, with 21 bases between. Germline loops: CDR1 LNHDA, CDR2 SQIVND (reference sequence). CDR3 length equals 16 residues. The CDR3 here is CASNPSGRRTAYEQYF. In DNA form, the CDR3 reads TGTGCCAGTAACCCCTCCGGACGAAGAACGGCCTACGAGCAGTACTTC.

This clonotype showed up just a few times. The chain employs TRBV7-2 and TRBJ2-5, with unresolved D. The CDR3 consists of 13 residues. CDR1 is SGHTA and CDR2 is FQGNSA in the germline V gene. Deletions cut 4 bases from V and 5 bases from J, with 11 bases between. The CDR3 loop reads CASSSSLSETQYF. The CDR3 nucleotides are TGTGCCAGCAGCTCCTCCCTTAGCGAGACCCAGTACTTC.

The chain is built from TRBV4-3 and TRBJ2-3, with 11 positions matching TRBD2. The CDR3 is 15 residues long. Germline-derived CDR1 and CDR2 are LGHNA and YSLEER. With 4 bases clipped from V and 3 bases from J, the junction kept 3 bases outside the gene matches. The CDR3 DNA reads TGCGCCAGCAGCCTCACTAGCGGGGGTACAGATACGCAGTATTTT. This codes for CASSLTSGGTDTQYF.

This clonotype has only a few counts. The rearrangement joins TRBV24-1 to TRBJ1-2; possibly TRBD1 for D (6 bases). Trimming stripped 6 bases from V and 8 bases from J, with 12 bases between. This CDR3 region has 12 residues. The germline V gene has CDR1 KGHDR and CDR2 SFDVKD. CDR3 residues: CATSFQGQGYTF. In DNA, the CDR3 is TGTGCCACCAGTTTTCAGGGGCAAGGCTACACCTTC.

The chain joins TRBV5-1 to TRBJ2-2; D call uncertain. V was pared by 0 bases and J by 0 bases, with 6 bases between. This CDR3 comprises 15 residues. The V gene's germline CDR1 is SGHRS and CDR2 YFSETQ. CDR3 sequence: CASSLDLANTGELFF. In DNA, the CDR3 is TGCGCCAGCAGCTTGGACCTGGCGAACACCGGGGAGCTGTTTTTT.

This chain joins TRBV10-2 and TRBJ2-7, with unresolved D. The V end was cut by 6 bases, the J end by 1 base, with 22 bases between. Germline V gene sequence: CDR1 WSHSY, CDR2 SAAADI. This CDR3 is 17 amino acids long. CDR3 loop: CASRALVSVNPSYEQYF. The CDR3 DNA reads as TGCGCCAGCAGGGCTCTAGTTTCAGTTAATCCGTCCTACGAGCAGTACTTC.

The J gene is TRBJ2-3, the V gene TRBV20-1, with D possibly TRBD2 on 5 matching bases. Trimming stripped 5 bases from V and 4 bases from J, with 13 bases between. The CDR3 totals 13 residues. From germline, CDR1 is DFQATT and CDR2 SNEGSKA (reference sequence). The CDR3 nucleotides are TGCAGTGCTGGAAGAAGGGAGTCAGATACGCAGTATTTT. Translated: CSAGRRESDTQYF.

The chain uses TRBV25-1 and TRBJ2-1, with 13 bases aligning to TRBD2. CDR1 and CDR2 (germline): MGHDK, SYGVNS. This CDR3 has 16 amino acids. The J segment lost 12 bases and the V segment lost 5 bases, leaving 13 bases of the junction unmatched. The DNA for the CDR3 is TGTGCCAGCAGTCTAACATGGACTAGCGGGAGCGGCGGGCAGTTCTTC. It yields the protein CASSLTWTSGSGGQFF.

This clonotype occurred a few times. The chain couples TRBV20-1 to TRBJ2-7; 7 positions match TRBD2. The CDR3 consists of 15 residues. V lost 4 bases, J lost 3 bases, and 12 bases stayed unmatched. The V gene's germline CDR1 is DFQATT and CDR2 SNEGSKA (reference sequence). CDR3 residues: CSATGRGGSSYEQYF. The DNA for the CDR3 is TGCAGTGCTACGGGGAGGGGCGGGAGTAGCTACGAGCAGTACTTC.

The genes are TRBV10-2 and TRBJ2-3, with 14 bases that match TRBD2. Germline V gene sequence: CDR1 WSHSY, CDR2 SAAADI. CDR3 length: 18 amino acids. V lost 2 bases to trimming and J lost 3 bases; unmatched junction nucleotides: 7. As DNA, the CDR3 is TGCGCCAGCAGTGAGATACCGGGACTAGCGGGAGATACAGATACGCAGTATTTT. It codes for CASSEIPGLAGDTDTQYF.

The J gene is TRBJ1-4, the V gene TRBV20-1, with TRBD1 identical over 9 bases. The germline V gene has CDR1 DFQATT and CDR2 SNEGSKA (reference sequence). The CDR3 contains 13 residues. The V and J ends lost 6 bases and 6 bases, in that order; junction bases with no gene match: 5. CDR3 DNA sequence: TGCAGTGCCACGGGACAGGGAGATGAAAAACTGTTTTTT. Its protein product is CSATGQGDEKLFF.

The rearrangement uses TRBV19 and TRBJ1-2; D perhaps matches TRBD1 (6 bases). Trimming stripped 6 bases from V and 5 bases from J, with 13 bases between. Germline V CDR1 and CDR2: LNHDA, SQIVND (reference sequence). The length of the CDR3 is 13 residues. The CDR3 region has the DNA TGTGCCAGTAGAAACACAGGGCAGTATGGCTACACCTTC. This encodes CASRNTGQYGYTF.

The chain links TRBV7-6 to TRBJ2-2, with 9 bases matching TRBD2. The germline gives CDR1 SGHVS, CDR2 FNYEAQ. This CDR3 has 17 residues. Trimming took 2 bases from V and 4 from J; bases not matched to a gene: 8. The CDR3 bases are TGTGCCAGCAGCTTATCATCAGCGGGAGGTCGCACCGGGGAGCTGTTTTTT. This gives the protein CASSLSSAGGRTGELFF.

The chain carries TRBV7-3 and TRBJ2-1, with 7 nucleotides matching TRBD1. CDR1 is SGHTA, CDR2 FQGTGA, per germline. The length of the CDR3 is 13 residues. After removal of 6 bases from V and 3 bases from J, the junction contained 2 bases not matched to a gene. CDR3: CASRGTDYNEQFF. The CDR3 DNA reads TGTGCCAGCAGGGGGACAGACTACAATGAGCAGTTCTTC.

The chain employs TRBV7-8 and TRBJ2-1; D is ambiguous. Trimming left V 2 bases short and J 4 bases short, with 6 bases between. Germline CDR1 is SGHVS and CDR2 is FQNEAQ. CDR3 length: 13 amino acids. For the CDR3, the DNA is TGTGCCAGCAGCTTAACCCAGTACAATGAGCAGTTCTTC. This codes for CASSLTQYNEQFF.

This clonotype was observed once. V gene TRBV5-1 combines with J gene TRBJ2-7, with D perhaps TRBD1 (6 bases). The germline V gene encodes CDR1 SGHRS and CDR2 YFSETQ. CDR3 length: 14 residues. Deletions cut 4 bases from V and 1 base from J, with 12 bases between. In DNA, the CDR3 is TGCGCCAGCAGCCCAGGGGTTAGGTCCTACGAGCAGTACTTC. Its protein product is CASSPGVRSYEQYF.

The chain combines TRBV5-6 with TRBJ2-2, with D maybe TRBD1 (5 bases). CDR3 length: 14 residues. V gave up 0 bases and J gave up 7 bases, with 10 bases separating them. From germline, CDR1 is SGHDT and CDR2 YYEEEE. The CDR3 reads CASSLAREVGELFF. DNA of the CDR3: TGTGCCAGCAGCTTGGCCAGGGAAGTCGGGGAGCTGTTTTTT.

As DNA, the CDR3 is TGCAGCGTTGAACAGGGGGCAGAGACCCAGTACTTC. Translating it yields CSVEQGAETQYF. The chain has TRBV29-1 and TRBJ2-5; 8 bases are a match to TRBD1. Germline lookup yields CDR1 SQVTM and CDR2 ANQGSEA. This CDR3 has 12 amino acids. The J segment lost 4 bases and the V segment lost 2 bases, leaving 0 bases of the junction unmatched.

The chain combines TRBV7-2 with TRBJ2-2; 7 bases agree with TRBD2. Germline values: CDR1 SGHTA, CDR2 FQGNSA. The ends lost 5 bases at V and 5 bases at J; junction bases unmatched: 5. The CDR3 extends over 14 amino acids. CDR3 protein: CASSQGSGTGELFF. CDR3 DNA sequence: TGTGCCAGCAGCCAGGGTAGCGGGACCGGGGAGCTGTTTTTT.